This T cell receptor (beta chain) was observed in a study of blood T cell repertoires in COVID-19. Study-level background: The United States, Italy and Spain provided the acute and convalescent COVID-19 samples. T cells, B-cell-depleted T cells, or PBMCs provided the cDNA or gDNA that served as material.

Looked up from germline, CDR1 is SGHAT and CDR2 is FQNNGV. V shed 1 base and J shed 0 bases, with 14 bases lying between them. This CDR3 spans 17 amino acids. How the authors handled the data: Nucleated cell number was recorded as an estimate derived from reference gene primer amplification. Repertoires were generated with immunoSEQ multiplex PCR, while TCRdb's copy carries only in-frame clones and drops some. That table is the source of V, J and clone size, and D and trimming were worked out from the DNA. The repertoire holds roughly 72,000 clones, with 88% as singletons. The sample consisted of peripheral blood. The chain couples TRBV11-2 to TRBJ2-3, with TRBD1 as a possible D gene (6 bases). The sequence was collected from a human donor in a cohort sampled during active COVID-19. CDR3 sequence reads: CASSLGLGASSTDTQYF. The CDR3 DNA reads TGTGCCAGCAGCTTAGGGCTGGGGGCATCTAGCACAGATACGCAGTATTTT.